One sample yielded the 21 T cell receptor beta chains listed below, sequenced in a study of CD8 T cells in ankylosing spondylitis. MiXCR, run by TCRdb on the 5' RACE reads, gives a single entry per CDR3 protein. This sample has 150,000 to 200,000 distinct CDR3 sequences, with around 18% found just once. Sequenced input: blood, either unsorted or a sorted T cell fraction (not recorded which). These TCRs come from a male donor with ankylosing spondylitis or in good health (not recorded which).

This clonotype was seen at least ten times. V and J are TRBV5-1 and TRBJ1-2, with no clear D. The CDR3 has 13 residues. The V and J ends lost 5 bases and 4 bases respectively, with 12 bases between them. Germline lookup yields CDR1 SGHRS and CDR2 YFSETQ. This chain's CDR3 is CASSYERFYGYTF. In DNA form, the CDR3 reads TGCGCCAGCAGTTACGAACGGTTCTATGGCTACACCTTC.

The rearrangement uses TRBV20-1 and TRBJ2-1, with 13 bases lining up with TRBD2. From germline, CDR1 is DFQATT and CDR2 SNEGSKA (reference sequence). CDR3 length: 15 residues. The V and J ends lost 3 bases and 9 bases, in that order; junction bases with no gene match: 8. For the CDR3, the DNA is TGCAGTGCTAGTATCACTAGCGGGAGGGGTGGTGAGCAGTTCTTC. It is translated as CSASITSGRGGEQFF.

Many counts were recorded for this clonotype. CDR3 in amino acids: CSARSPRGMNTEAFF. The DNA of the CDR3 is TGCAGTGCTCGAAGCCCCAGGGGGATGAACACTGAAGCTTTCTTT. This chain uses TRBV20-1 with TRBJ1-1; TRBD1 matches 7 bases. V gave up 5 bases and J gave up 0 bases; unmatched junction bases: 9. The CDR3 consists of 15 residues. Germline V gene sequence: CDR1 DFQATT, CDR2 SNEGSKA (reference sequence).

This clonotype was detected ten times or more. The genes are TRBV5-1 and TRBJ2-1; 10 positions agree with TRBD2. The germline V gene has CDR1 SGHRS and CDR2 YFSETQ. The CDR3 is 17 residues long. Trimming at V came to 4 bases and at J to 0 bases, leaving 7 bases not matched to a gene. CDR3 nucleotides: TGCGCCAGCAGCGGGGACCTAGCGGGAGCCTCCTACAATGAGCAGTTCTTC. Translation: CASSGDLAGASYNEQFF.

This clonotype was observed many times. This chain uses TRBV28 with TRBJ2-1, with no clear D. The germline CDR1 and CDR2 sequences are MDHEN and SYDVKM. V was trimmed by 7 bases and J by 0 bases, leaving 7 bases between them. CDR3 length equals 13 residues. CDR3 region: CASTLSSYNEQFF. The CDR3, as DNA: TGTGCCAGCACCCTAAGCTCCTACAATGAGCAGTTCTTC.

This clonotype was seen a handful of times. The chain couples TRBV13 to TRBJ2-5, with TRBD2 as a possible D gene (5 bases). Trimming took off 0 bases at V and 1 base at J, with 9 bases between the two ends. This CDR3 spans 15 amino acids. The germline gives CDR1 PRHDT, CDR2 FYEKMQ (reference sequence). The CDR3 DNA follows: TGTGCCAGCAGCTTAGGAGAGGGCTCCCAAGAGACCCAGTACTTC. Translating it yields CASSLGEGSQETQYF.

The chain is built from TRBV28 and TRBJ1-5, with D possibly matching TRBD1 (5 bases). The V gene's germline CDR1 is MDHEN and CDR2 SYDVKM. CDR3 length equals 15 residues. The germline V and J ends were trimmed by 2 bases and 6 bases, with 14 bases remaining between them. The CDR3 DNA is TGTGCCAGCAGTTTACCCCTGAGGGGTGGTCAGCCCCAGCATTTT. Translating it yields CASSLPLRGGQPQHF.

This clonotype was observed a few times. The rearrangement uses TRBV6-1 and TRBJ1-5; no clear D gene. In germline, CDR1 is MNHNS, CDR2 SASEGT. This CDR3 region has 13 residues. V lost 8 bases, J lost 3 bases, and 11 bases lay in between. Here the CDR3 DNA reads TGTGCCAGCCGGACGGTGAACAATCAGCCCCAGCATTTT. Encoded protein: CASRTVNNQPQHF.

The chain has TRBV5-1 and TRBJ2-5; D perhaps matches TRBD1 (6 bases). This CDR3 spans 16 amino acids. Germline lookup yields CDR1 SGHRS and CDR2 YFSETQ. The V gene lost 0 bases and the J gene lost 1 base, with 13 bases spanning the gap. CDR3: CASSLGIQGLQETQYF. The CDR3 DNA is TGCGCCAGCAGCTTGGGCATTCAGGGGCTCCAAGAGACCCAGTACTTC.

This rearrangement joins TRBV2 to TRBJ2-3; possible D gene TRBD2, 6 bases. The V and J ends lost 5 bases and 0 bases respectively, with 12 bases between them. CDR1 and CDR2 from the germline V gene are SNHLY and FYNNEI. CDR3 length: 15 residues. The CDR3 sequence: CASSLVAVSTDTQYF. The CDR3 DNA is TGTGCCAGCAGTCTTGTAGCGGTTAGCACAGATACGCAGTATTTT.

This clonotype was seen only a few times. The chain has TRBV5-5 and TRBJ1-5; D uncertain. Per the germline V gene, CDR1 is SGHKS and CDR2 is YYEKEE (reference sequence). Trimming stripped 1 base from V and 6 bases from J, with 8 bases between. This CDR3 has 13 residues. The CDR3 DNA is TGTGCCAGCAGCTTGTCCGGGTTTCAGCCCCAGCATTTT. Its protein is CASSLSGFQPQHF.

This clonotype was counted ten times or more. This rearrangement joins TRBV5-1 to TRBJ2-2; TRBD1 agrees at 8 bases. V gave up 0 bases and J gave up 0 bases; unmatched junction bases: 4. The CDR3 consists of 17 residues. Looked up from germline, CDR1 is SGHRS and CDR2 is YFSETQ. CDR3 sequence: CASSLDPRGPNTGELFF. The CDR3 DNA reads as TGCGCCAGCAGCTTGGATCCCAGGGGGCCGAACACCGGGGAGCTGTTTTTT.

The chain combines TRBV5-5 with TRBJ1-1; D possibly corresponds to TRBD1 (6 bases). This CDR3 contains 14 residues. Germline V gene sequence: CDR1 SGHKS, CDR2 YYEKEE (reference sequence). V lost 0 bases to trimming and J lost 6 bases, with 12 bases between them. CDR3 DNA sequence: TGTGCCAGCAGCTTGGATCAGGGGACGGCTGAAGCTTTCTTT. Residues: CASSLDQGTAEAFF.

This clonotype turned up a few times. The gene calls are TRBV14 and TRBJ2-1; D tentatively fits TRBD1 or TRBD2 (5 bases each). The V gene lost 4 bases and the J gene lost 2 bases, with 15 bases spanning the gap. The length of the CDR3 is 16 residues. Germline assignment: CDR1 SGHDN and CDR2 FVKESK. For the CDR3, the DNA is TGTGCCAGCAGCCCCGGGACGAAGGCCGCCTACAATGAGCAGTTCTTC. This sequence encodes CASSPGTKAAYNEQFF.

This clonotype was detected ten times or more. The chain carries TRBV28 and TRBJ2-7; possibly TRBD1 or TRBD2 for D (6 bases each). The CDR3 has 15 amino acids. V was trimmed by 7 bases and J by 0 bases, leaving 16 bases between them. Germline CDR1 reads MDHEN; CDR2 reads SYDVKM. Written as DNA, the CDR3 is TGTGCCAGCACCCCGGGGGCAGTTCGCTCCTACGAGCAGTACTTC. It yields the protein CASTPGAVRSYEQYF.

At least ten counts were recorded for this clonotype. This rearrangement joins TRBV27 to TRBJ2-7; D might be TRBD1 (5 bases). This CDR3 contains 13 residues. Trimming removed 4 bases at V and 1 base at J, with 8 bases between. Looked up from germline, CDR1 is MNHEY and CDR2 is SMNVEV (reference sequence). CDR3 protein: CASSSDMSYEQYF. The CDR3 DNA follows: TGTGCCAGCAGTTCGGACATGTCCTACGAGCAGTACTTC.

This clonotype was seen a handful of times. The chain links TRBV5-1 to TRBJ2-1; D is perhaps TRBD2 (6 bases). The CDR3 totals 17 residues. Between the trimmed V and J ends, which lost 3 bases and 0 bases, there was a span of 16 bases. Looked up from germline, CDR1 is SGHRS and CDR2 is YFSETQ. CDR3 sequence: CASSSRSLAYSYNEQFF. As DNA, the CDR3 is TGCGCCAGCAGCTCCCGCAGTCTAGCGTACTCCTACAATGAGCAGTTCTTC. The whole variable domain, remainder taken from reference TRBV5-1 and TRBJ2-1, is KAGVTQTPRYLIKTRGQQVTLSCSPISGHRSVSWYQQTPGQGLQFLFEYFSETQRNKGNFPGRFSGRQFSNSRSEMNVSTLELGDSALYLCASSSRSLAYSYNEQFFGPGTRLTVL.

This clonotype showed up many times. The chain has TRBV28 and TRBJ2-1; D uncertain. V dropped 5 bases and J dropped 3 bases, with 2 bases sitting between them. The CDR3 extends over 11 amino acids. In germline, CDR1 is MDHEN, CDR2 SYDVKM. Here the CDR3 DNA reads TGTGCCAGCAGTAACTACAATGAGCAGTTCTTC. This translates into CASSNYNEQFF.

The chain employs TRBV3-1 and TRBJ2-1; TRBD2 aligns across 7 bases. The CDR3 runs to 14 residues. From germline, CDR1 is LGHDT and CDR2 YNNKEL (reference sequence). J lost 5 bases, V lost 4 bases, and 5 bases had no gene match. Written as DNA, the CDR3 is TGTGCCAGCAGCCGAGCGGGATTCGACAATGAGCAGTTCTTC. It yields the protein CASSRAGFDNEQFF.

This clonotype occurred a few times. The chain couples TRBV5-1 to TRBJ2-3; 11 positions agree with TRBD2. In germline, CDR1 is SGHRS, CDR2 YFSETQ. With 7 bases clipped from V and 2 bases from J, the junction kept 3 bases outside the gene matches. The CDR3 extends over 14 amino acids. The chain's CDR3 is CASLAGGPTDTQYF. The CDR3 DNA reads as TGCGCCAGCTTAGCGGGAGGGCCCACAGATACGCAGTATTTT.

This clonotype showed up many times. This CDR3 is CASSLRVAGGPKEQFF. As DNA, the CDR3 is TGTGCCAGCAGTTTAAGGGTAGCGGGAGGGCCAAAGGAGCAGTTCTTC. This chain connects TRBV12-3 or TRBV12-4 to TRBJ2-1, with 11 nucleotides matching TRBD2. The CDR3 is made up of 16 amino acids. The ends lost 2 bases at V and 10 bases at J; junction bases unmatched: 10.